The clone carrying this T cell receptor beta chain was seen a single time. Its antigen remains unknown. Profiled with immunoSEQ multiplex PCR; TCRdb holds only in-frame clones, not every one. Among roughly 89,000 clones listed, about nine tenths were seen once. The V gene end was trimmed by 2 bases and the J gene end by 6 bases; junction bases not matched to a gene: 7. This CDR3 has 14 residues. In germline, CDR1 is LGHNA, CDR2 YSLEER. The data stem from a study of graft-versus-host responses after intestinal transplantation. Study summary: Every one of the recipients received anti-thymocyte globulin induction and afterwards took tacrolimus and steroids for around 3 years. Study-wide results and caveats: Individuals who had graft-donor T cell macrochimerism had allografts that showed high graft-versus-host to host-versus-graft clonal ratios.

Sequencing used unstimulated CD4+ T cells sorted from spleen or lymph node cells, obtained before intestinal transplant. The receptor was derived from a human donor who received an intestinal transplant. V gene TRBV4-3 combines with J gene TRBJ2-7; 7 positions match TRBD1. CDR3 sequence: CASSQLLTGAEQYF. As DNA, the CDR3 is TGCGCCAGCAGCCAACTCCTTACAGGGGCCGAGCAGTACTTC.